The 8 T cell receptor beta chains given below trace back to one sample, sequenced in a study of T cells in Graves' hyperthyroidism and ophthalmopathy (dated by TCRdb to between 2018 and 2021). The library was made by multiplex PCR. Sequencer: Illumina HiSeq 2000. The TCR beta CDR3 regions were amplified from the RNA transcripts. The TCR CDR3 was subjected to a first round of RT-PCR using the HTBI primer set and the Qiagen OneStep RT-PCR kit. The raw public reads went through TCRdb reprocessing: fastp at Q25, MiXCR clone calling, in-frame beta chains kept. Here each entry gathers all rows of one CDR3 protein and keeps the most common genes and DNA. The sample profile shows 640,000 or so distinct CDR3 sequences; 14% of them were found once. Together, the top ten hold over 6% of the sample. Sequenced input: blood. The receptors originated from a woman aged 18-29 years with Graves' ophthalmopathy.

This clonotype was recorded at least ten times. Written as DNA, the CDR3 is TGTGCCAGCAGTGGTCGCACGGGTGGGTCCACTGAAGCTTTCTTT. Its translation: CASSGRTGGSTEAFF. The chain recombines TRBV6-1 with TRBJ1-1; D remains unclear. This CDR3 is built from 15 residues. Germline CDR1 is MNHNS and CDR2 is SASEGT. With 4 bases removed from V and 4 bases from J, the gap between germline ends came to 16 bases.

This clonotype has a handful of counts. The chain joins TRBV20-1 to TRBJ2-5; the match to TRBD1 covers 8 bases. J gave up 2 bases and V 1 base, and 3 bases lay outside the gene matches. The CDR3 extends over 14 amino acids. The germline V gene has CDR1 DFQATT and CDR2 SNEGSKA (reference sequence). In DNA, the CDR3 is TGCAGTGCTAGAGTTGGACAGGGACAAGAGACCCAGTACTTC. Its protein is CSARVGQGQETQYF.

This clonotype was detected ten times or more. The J gene is TRBJ2-3, the V gene TRBV7-2; perhaps TRBD2 as D (5 bases). Trimming cost V 8 bases and J 0 bases, with 18 bases left between them. Germline assignment: CDR1 SGHTA and CDR2 FQGNSA. The CDR3 sequence is 16 residues long. Here the CDR3 reads CASPPAAGTSTDTQYF. The CDR3 region has the DNA TGTGCCAGCCCCCCGGCTGCGGGTACCAGCACAGATACGCAGTATTTT.

About this clonotype: A much bigger clone sits one base away, suggesting this may be a read error. The chain links TRBV5-1 to TRBJ1-6; TRBD1 agrees at 8 bases. Trimming at V came to 0 bases and at J to 12 bases, leaving 14 bases not matched to a gene. This CDR3 is built from 17 residues. Looked up from germline, CDR1 is SGHRS and CDR2 is YFSETQ. CDR3 amino acids: CASSLAERTGRGLPLHF. CDR3 coding DNA: TGCGCCAGCAGCTTGGCCGAGCGGACAGGGAGGGGTTTACCCCTCCACTTT.

This clonotype has more than one count but fewer than ten. The chain combines TRBV4-2 with TRBJ1-5; 7 positions agree with TRBD1. This CDR3 region has 15 residues. Germline trimming cut 3 bases from V and 2 bases from J; bases unmatched to any gene: 4. Germline lookup yields CDR1 LGHNA and CDR2 YNFKEQ. CDR3 nucleotides: TGTGCCAGCAGCCAGCAGGGGGGAGGCAATCAGCCCCAGCATTTT. Amino acids: CASSQQGGGNQPQHF.

This clonotype was observed many times. The genes are TRBV7-9 and TRBJ1-5, with 7 nucleotides matching TRBD1. The CDR3 totals 16 residues. V trimming: 5 bases; J trimming: 0 bases; junction bases outside the gene matches: 7. CDR1 and CDR2 from the germline V gene are SEHNR and FQNEAQ (reference sequence). The CDR3 spells CASSHGTALSNQPQHF. CDR3 nucleotides: TGTGCCAGCAGCCACGGGACAGCCCTTAGCAATCAGCCCCAGCATTTT.

The sample holds a few counts of this clonotype. The junction and the germline gene differ at one end; a read error may be behind it. This chain uses TRBV7-7 with TRBJ2-3; the D call may be TRBD1 or TRBD2 (5 bases each). This CDR3 is 13 amino acids long. Germline V gives CDR1 SSHAT, CDR2 FNYEAQ (reference sequence). The CDR3 spells CASSLGERDTQYF. Here the CDR3 DNA reads TGTGCTAGCAGCTTGGGGGAGCGAGATACGCAGTATTTT.

This clonotype was recorded many times. The chain links TRBV20-1 to TRBJ1-1; possible D gene TRBD1, 6 bases. Germline assignment: CDR1 DFQATT and CDR2 SNEGSKA (reference sequence). The CDR3 contains 14 residues. Trimming removed 4 bases at V and 0 bases at J, with 12 bases between. CDR3 nucleotides: TGCAGTGCTACCTCAGGGGATTTGAACACTGAAGCTTTCTTT. Encoded protein: CSATSGDLNTEAFF.